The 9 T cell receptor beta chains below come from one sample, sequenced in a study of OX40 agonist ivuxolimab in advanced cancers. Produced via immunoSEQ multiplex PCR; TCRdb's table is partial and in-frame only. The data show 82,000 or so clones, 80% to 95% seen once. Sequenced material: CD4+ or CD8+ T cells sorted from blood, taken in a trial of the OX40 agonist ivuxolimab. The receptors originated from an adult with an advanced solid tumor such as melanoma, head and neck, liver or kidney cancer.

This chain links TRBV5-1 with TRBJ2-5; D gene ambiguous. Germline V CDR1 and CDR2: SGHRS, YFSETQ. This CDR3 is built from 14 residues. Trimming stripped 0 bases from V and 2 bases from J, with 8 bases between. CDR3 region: CASSLGATQETQYF. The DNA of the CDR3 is TGCGCCAGCAGCTTGGGGGCTACTCAAGAGACCCAGTACTTC.

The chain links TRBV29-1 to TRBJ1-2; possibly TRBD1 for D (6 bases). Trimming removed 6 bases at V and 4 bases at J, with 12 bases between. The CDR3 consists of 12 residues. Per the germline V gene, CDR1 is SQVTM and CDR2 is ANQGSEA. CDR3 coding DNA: TGCAGCGTCGCTGACAGGAGCTATGGCTACACCTTC. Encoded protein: CSVADRSYGYTF.

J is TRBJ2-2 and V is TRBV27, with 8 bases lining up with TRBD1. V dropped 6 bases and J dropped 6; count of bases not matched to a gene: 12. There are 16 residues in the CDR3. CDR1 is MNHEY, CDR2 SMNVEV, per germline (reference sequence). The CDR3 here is CASSLSGQGGAGELFF. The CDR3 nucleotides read TGTGCCAGCAGCCTAAGCGGACAGGGAGGAGCCGGGGAGCTGTTTTTT.

CDR3 sequence reads: CAWALLGMETQYF. CDR3 DNA: TGTGCCTGGGCCTTGCTGGGAATGGAGACCCAGTACTTC. This chain connects TRBV30 to TRBJ2-5; D gene uncertain. The CDR3 covers 13 residues. Germline loops: CDR1 GTSNPN, CDR2 SVGIG (reference sequence). The V end was cut by 5 bases, the J end by 5 bases, with 15 bases between.

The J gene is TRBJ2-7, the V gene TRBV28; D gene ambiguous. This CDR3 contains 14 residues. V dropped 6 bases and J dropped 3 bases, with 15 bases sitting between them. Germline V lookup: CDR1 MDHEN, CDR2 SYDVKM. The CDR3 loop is CASSPISLGYEQYF. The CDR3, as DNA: TGTGCCAGCAGCCCCATTTCGCTAGGCTACGAGCAGTACTTC.

The CDR3 spells CASSLGDRLMNTEAFF. The CDR3 nucleotides are TGTGCCAGCAGTTTAGGGGACAGGCTTATGAACACTGAAGCTTTCTTT. The chain uses TRBV27 and TRBJ1-1, with 8 bases identical to TRBD1. This CDR3 region has 16 residues. Per germline, CDR1 MNHEY and CDR2 SMNVEV (reference sequence). J lost 0 bases, V lost 2 bases, and 5 bases had no gene match.

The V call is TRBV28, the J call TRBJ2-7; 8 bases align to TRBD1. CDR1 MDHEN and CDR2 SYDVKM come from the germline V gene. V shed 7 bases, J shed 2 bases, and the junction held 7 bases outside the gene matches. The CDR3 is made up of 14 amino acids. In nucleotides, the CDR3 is TGTGCCAGCAAGGACGGGACAGGTCCCTACGAGCAGTACTTC. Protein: CASKDGTGPYEQYF.

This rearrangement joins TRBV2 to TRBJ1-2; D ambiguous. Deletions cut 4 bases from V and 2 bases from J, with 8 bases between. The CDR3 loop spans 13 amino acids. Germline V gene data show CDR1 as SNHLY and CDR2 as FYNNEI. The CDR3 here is CASSASSNYGYTF. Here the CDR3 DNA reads TGTGCCAGCAGTGCAAGTTCAAACTATGGCTACACCTTC.

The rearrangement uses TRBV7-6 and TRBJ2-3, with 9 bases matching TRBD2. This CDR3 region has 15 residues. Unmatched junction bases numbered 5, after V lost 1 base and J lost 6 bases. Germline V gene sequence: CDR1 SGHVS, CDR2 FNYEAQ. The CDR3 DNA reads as TGTGCCAGCAGCTTAGTAGCGGGGGTTGGGGATACGCAGTATTTT. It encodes CASSLVAGVGDTQYF.